A single sample gave rise to the 8 T cell receptor beta chains below, sequenced in a study of T cell responses to AZD1222 COVID-19 vaccine. Generated by immunoSEQ multiplex PCR, the TCRdb table keeps only in-frame clones and is missing some. The sample lists about 110,000 clones, roughly nine tenths occurring once. The specimen comprised peripheral blood, sampled on day 0 of AZD1222 vaccination. Every receptor here comes from an adult in good health.

The rearrangement joins TRBV12-3 or TRBV12-4 to TRBJ1-6; D not certain. V was trimmed by 1 base and J by 10 bases, leaving 8 bases between them. CDR3 length equals 13 residues. The CDR3 sequence: CASSLVGWSPLHF. Here the CDR3 DNA reads TGTGCCAGCAGTTTAGTAGGCTGGTCACCCCTCCACTTT.

The chain uses TRBV27 and TRBJ2-5; 7 nucleotides agree with TRBD2. The CDR3 totals 15 residues. V shed 5 bases and J 5 bases; nucleotides not matched to a gene: 11. Per germline, CDR1 MNHEY and CDR2 SMNVEV (reference sequence). CDR3 sequence reads: CASSGDYATFETQYF. The CDR3 DNA sequence: TGTGCCAGCAGTGGGGACTACGCAACCTTCGAGACCCAGTACTTC.

V usage is TRBV5-1 and J usage is TRBJ1-2, with D unresolved. Trimming shortened V by 4 bases and J by 8 bases, and 18 bases separated the two germline ends. The CDR3 extends over 14 amino acids. The germline V gene has CDR1 SGHRS and CDR2 YFSETQ. CDR3 nucleotide sequence: TGCGCCAGCAGCCGCCGCGGGGTGGGGATCGGCTACACCTTC. This sequence encodes CASSRRGVGIGYTF.

The chain combines TRBV6-5 with TRBJ1-6; TRBD1 matches 8 bases. CDR3 length: 16 amino acids. Losses at the gene ends were 2 bases for V and 3 bases for J; bases not matched to a gene: 3. Germline CDR1 reads MNHEY; CDR2 reads SVGAGI. The CDR3 region has the DNA TGTGCCAGCAGTTACGCGGACAGGGTCTATAATTCACCCCTCCACTTT. The encoded protein is CASSYADRVYNSPLHF.

This chain connects TRBV7-9 to TRBJ2-7; D gene unclear. The germline V and J ends were trimmed by 2 bases and 5 bases, with 13 bases remaining between them. Germline V lookup: CDR1 SEHNR, CDR2 FQNEAQ (reference sequence). This CDR3 is built from 14 residues. The CDR3 spells CASSLYPGAHEQYF. Written as DNA, the CDR3 is TGTGCCAGCAGCTTATATCCGGGCGCCCACGAGCAGTACTTC. Combining the CDR3 with reference TRBV7-9 and TRBJ2-7 gives the whole variable domain DTGVSQNPRHKITKRGQNVTFRCDPISEHNRLYWYRQTLGQGPEFLTYFQNEAQLEKSRLLSDRFSAERPKGSFSTLEIQRTEQGDSAMYLCASSLYPGAHEQYFGPGTRLTVT.

The count of this clone is one. The chain couples TRBV10-3 to TRBJ2-3; 7 nucleotides align to TRBD2. V lost 2 bases and J lost 4; bases outside the gene matches: 12. Germline V gene sequence: CDR1 ENHRY, CDR2 SYGVKD. The CDR3 has 17 residues. CDR3 nucleotides: TGTGCCATCAGTGAGGCCCTGAGGCCGGGGGGAGCAGATACGCAGTATTTT. The encoded protein is CAISEALRPGGADTQYF.

The V call is TRBV11-2, the J call TRBJ2-1, with a possible D match to TRBD2 (6 bases). From germline, CDR1 is SGHAT and CDR2 FQNNGV. V was trimmed by 6 bases and J by 0 bases, leaving 12 bases between them. The CDR3 is 15 amino acids. CDR3: CASREGSVSYNEQFF. Here the CDR3 DNA reads TGTGCCAGCAGGGAGGGTAGCGTCTCCTACAATGAGCAGTTCTTC.

This sequence joins TRBV6-6 and TRBJ1-1; 9 bases match TRBD1. The CDR3 runs to 15 residues. Per germline, CDR1 MNHNY and CDR2 SVGAGI (reference sequence). Losses at the gene ends were 4 bases for V and 6 bases for J; bases not matched to a gene: 9. DNA of the CDR3: TGTGCCAGCAGTTCCCTTGACAGGGGGATTGCTGAAGCTTTCTTT. Protein sequence: CASSSLDRGIAEAFF.